This TCR beta chain was observed in a study of blood T cell repertoires in COVID-19. Whole-study context: Sites across the United States, Italy and Spain contributed samples from acute and convalescent COVID-19. PBMCs, B-cell-depleted T cells, or T cells were the source of the cDNA or gDNA that made up the material.

V was cut by 6 bases and J by 8 bases, with 10 bases left in between. The CDR3 length is 11 residues. Germline loops: CDR1 LNHDA, CDR2 SQIVND (reference sequence). Concerning this clone: The sample carries other DNA sequences with the same CDR3.

In the authors' workflow: The authors estimated nucleated cell counts from reference gene primer amplification. Sequencing used immunoSEQ multiplex PCR; TCRdb keeps in-frame clones, though not all of them. The V and J calls and clone size are taken from that table; D and trimming were inferred from the DNA. The table shows around 110,000 clones, with almost 85% occurring only once. Material for sequencing was peripheral blood. This TCR was sampled from a man between 65 and 85 years old with active or convalescent COVID-19. The V and J genes are TRBV19 and TRBJ1-2, with TRBD1 as a possible D gene (6 bases). CDR3 DNA: TGTGCCAGTAGCCGGACAGACGGCTACACCTTC. It yields the protein CASSRTDGYTF.